This entry features one T cell receptor (beta chain) sequence. The antigen remains undetermined. TCRdb reprocessed the multiplex PCR reads with MiXCR, giving one entry per CDR3 protein. The sample contains more than 250,000 distinct CDR3 sequences, roughly 30% of which appear only once. The lymph nodes were axillary draining lymph nodes from breast cancer patients. The source of the sample is a study of breast tumors, draining lymph nodes, adjacent tissues. Study results and limitations: Luminal-like breast cancer showed significantly greater tumor-nontumor repertoire similarity than basal-like breast cancer did.

This CDR3 spans 15 amino acids. Germline V gene data show CDR1 as MNHEY and CDR2 as SMNVEV (reference sequence). Trimming took off 6 bases at V and 0 bases at J, with 12 bases between the two ends. The sequence was obtained from a female donor with breast cancer. Some clones in this sample may be carry-over from other donors' samples. The chain has TRBV27 and TRBJ1-3, with TRBD1 as a possible D gene (6 bases). The material sequenced was axillary lymph node tissue. This CDR3 reads CASREGDNSGNTIYF. CDR3 nucleotide sequence: TGTGCCAGCAGGGAGGGGGACAACTCTGGAAACACCATATATTTT.